This T cell receptor (beta chain) appears in the sequencing data of a study of T cells in Graves' hyperthyroidism and ophthalmopathy. Study-level points and caveats: Within blood appeared most thyroid clonotypes that had expanded above 0.001.

The diagnoses drew upon clinical symptoms, serum thyroxine and TRAb, thyroid ultrasound and orbital computed tomography. CDR3 length equals 13 residues. The ends lost 5 bases at V and 8 bases at J; junction bases unmatched: 5. Germline CDR1 is SEHNR and CDR2 is FQNEAQ (reference sequence). Amplified TCR beta CDR3 regions came from RNA transcripts. Using the HTBI primer set, a first-round RT-PCR was run on the TCR CDR3. TCRdb fed the multiplex PCR reads into MiXCR, producing one record per CDR3 protein. The table shows 650,000 to 800,000 distinct CDR3 sequences, with roughly 46% occurring only once. At least ten counts were recorded for this clonotype. Its target is not known.

The TCR sequence derives from an adult man with Graves' disease, either hyperthyroidism or ophthalmopathy (not recorded which). This chain uses TRBV7-9 with TRBJ1-4; 7 positions agree with TRBD1. The sequencing sample was made of peripheral blood or thyroid tissue (not recorded which). CDR3 amino acids: CASSDPGQEKLFF. In DNA, the CDR3 is TGTGCCAGCAGCGATCCGGGACAGGAAAAACTGTTTTTT.